Included here is one TCR beta chain sequence, with context. There is no known antigen for this receptor. Base qualities were left out, and no much larger clone turns up one base away. This entry belongs to a study of cytomegalovirus exposure and HLA in healthy donors (TCRdb year 2017). Describing the broader study: According to an earlier analysis of several hundred of the donors, roughly 180 million T cells yielded 120 million or so unique TCR beta sequences and about 280 Gb of sequence data. Roughly 300 gigabases of sequencing data and approximately 80 million unique TCR sequences were included in an early release covering several hundred HLA-typed donors. Of the roughly 400 genotyped donors, roughly 85% fell in the genetic ancestry cluster associated with self-reported Caucasian donors. The study aimed to test whether cataloging public T cell receptors could reveal signatures of past pathogen exposure. The study used immunosequencing to profile the T cell repertoires of approximately 690 subjects and linked those repertoires to cytomegalovirus serostatus. In addition to the first cohort of 666 subjects, a separate validation cohort of approximately 130 different subjects was used. High-throughput TCR immunosequencing, statistical association of individual TCRs with disease status, and machine learning were combined to predict cytomegalovirus infection status. To study patterns of TCR occurrence, a later analysis re-analyzed previously published TCR beta repertoires from 500 to 850 donors and added high-resolution HLA genotyping. Rather than drawing on any new phenotypic data, the later analysis identified candidate immune exposures from TCR beta sequences and the way those sequences occurred across donors. An earlier analysis of 587 of the donors used high-throughput TCR beta sequencing to judge whether each TCR beta V gene segment behaved as functional or pseudogenic. Alongside the repertoire data, information on donor age, sex, ethnicity and CMV serostatus was compiled. A later genetic analysis took genome-wide SNP genotypes for about 65% of the 666 donors and used that subset as a discovery cohort. Every repertoire in the discovery cohort had been generated on one and the same sequencing platform. HLA typing covered class I and class II loci at four-digit resolution. Typing coverage differed by locus: A, B, C, DRB1 and DQB1 were typed in roughly 629-630 donors, DQA1 in about 510, DPA1 in around 610, and DPB1 in 472. Because of strong linkage in the cohort, roughly five DR-DQ haplotypes were treated as single units for association and clustering. Among some 400 genotyped donors of the cohort, an average of around 250,000 unique TCR beta nucleotide sequences was sequenced per donor, of which about 18% were non-productive. What the research found in general, with its limitations: Because HLA typing was missing for some donors at each locus, association tests included only the typed subset. For the cohort, immune exposure information was limited to CMV serostatus. According to a later analysis, parvovirus B19, influenza, CMV and Epstein-Barr virus appeared linked to several top co-occurrence clusters. In both the original and validation cohorts, the classifier was reported to diagnose cytomegalovirus status with high specificity and sensitivity. Strong co-occurrence of HLA alleles, especially DR and DQ, made assigning TCR associations to individual alleles difficult. In this cohort, only TCR beta chains were sequenced, and detectable features were limited by the absence of alpha or paired-chain data. Broadly in line with IMGT annotations, most TCR beta V segments showed up in productive rearrangements about 87% or about 30% of the time in an earlier analysis of around 600 of the donors. Sequencing depth was assumed to be roughly uniform across donors in the presence/absence analyses, though that assumption may not hold. In a later analysis, most CMV-associated TCR beta chains were found to appear HLA-restricted, with HLA associations seemingly driven largely by CMV exposure. A further reported finding was that TCR beta sequences accurately predicted the HLA-A and HLA-B alleles for most subjects in the first cohort. In vitro tests confirmed that a few of the cytomegalovirus-associated TCR beta chains recognize cytomegalovirus antigens. The study listed 164 TCR beta chains as associated with cytomegalovirus. In a later analysis, HLA-associated TCR beta chains were found to be more clonally expanded and to have lower generation probabilities than equally common non-associated chains. Because counts were too low, 15 to 20 rarely observed V segments, including chromosome 9 orphons, were excluded from the earlier analysis of about 500 of the donors. Correlated functional status among segregating V segments might reflect linkage disequilibrium, but an unknown experimental factor could not be ruled out. A later analysis found that TCR association rates varied across HLA loci, with DRB1 alleles showing the most associated TCRs and HLA-C alleles the fewest. The authors suggested that the approach could potentially be extended to other disease states and immunological phenotypes. Most TCR sequences were seen in very few donors, while some public TCRs were found in many individuals. In a later analysis, around 17,000 TCR beta sequences were associated with specific HLA alleles at a false discovery rate of 0.05. Compared with the 666-donor mean, donors in an Asian-associated ancestry cluster had fewer N-insertions in productive TCRs, according to a later genetic analysis. V-gene and J-gene trimming of TCR beta chains was associated with a missense DCLRE1C variant in a later genetic analysis, and the association was replicated in an independent cohort. A group of highly shared sequence variants was considered likely to be a technical artifact of the sequencing pipeline.

The cohort comprised 670 or so healthy bone marrow donors. At the time of sampling, every cohort member was nominally healthy, though immune exposures that went unrecorded were likely present. Of the 670 or so cohort members, around 280 had positive CMV serostatus and roughly 330 had negative CMV serostatus, and CMV serostatus was not recorded for the donor. Every donor gave a peripheral blood sample, and the peripheral blood mononuclear cells from that sample were used for TCR beta sequencing. The Qiagen DNeasy Blood Extraction Kit was used to extract genomic DNA from the blood cell samples. Library generation was performed with the immunoSEQ multiplex PCR assay. For the multiplex PCR, a mixture combining 60 forward primers for TCR Vbeta segments and 13 reverse primers for TCR Jbeta segments was used. The CDR3 region of rearranged TCR beta genes was amplified from genomic DNA by a multiplex PCR assay. The amplified TCR beta libraries were sequenced on the Illumina HiSeq System as 87-base-pair reads. The paper's processing steps were these. Across the roughly 670 repertoires, a later analysis counted 80 million or so unique TCR beta chains, some 11 million of which were shared by at least two donors. A nearest-neighbor algorithm error-corrected the raw reads and collapsed the reads into unique sequences, merging closely related sequences to remove PCR and sequencing errors. To assign V, D and J gene segments, CDR3 sequences were aligned to IMGT reference sequences. For a sequence to be retained, a match of at least six nucleotides to both a V gene segment and a J gene segment was required. Rearrangements were classified as productive when the CDR3 lacked stop codons and remained in frame with V and J, and all other rearrangements were classified as non-productive. Following IMGT convention, CDR3 was defined as the stretch from the second conserved V-encoded cysteine up to the conserved J-encoded phenylalanine. In an earlier analysis of some 550 of the donors, sequences lacking an unambiguous match to a single V gene segment were excluded. An earlier analysis of 550 to 650 of the donors classified V segments as functional when productive rearrangements were above 56.7% and as segregating when the standard deviation between donors was above 5%. A statistical classification framework was built to diagnose cytomegalovirus status from the catalog of TCR beta chain sequences. V and J gene assignment, in a later analysis, came from comparing TCR nucleotide sequences with IMGT/GENE-DB human TR gene sequences. Using the TCRdist pipeline, a later analysis assigned CDR3 sequences along with most-parsimonious VDJ recombination scenarios. In a later analysis, each TCR beta chain was defined by its CDR3 amino acid sequence together with its V-gene family, and reads without a unique V-gene family were excluded. In a later analysis, some 600 highly shared, low-generation-probability nucleotide sequences were removed to address suspected cross-contamination and a sequencing artifact. For each public chain, a later analysis derived a clonal expansion index from normalized ranks of inferred template counts within each repertoire. In a later analysis, generation probabilities were computed with a VDJ recombination model fitted to out-of-frame rearrangements, and the resulting probabilities were checked against IGoR. Hypergeometric tests were used in a later analysis to score TCR-TCR, TCR-HLA and TCR-CMV co-occurrence, with a repertoire-size bias correction applied to the TCR pairs. False discovery rates were estimated in a later analysis by permuting HLA or CMV assignments 20 times. A later analysis grouped co-occurring TCRs with DBSCAN, adding TCRdist sequence similarity when clustering within HLA-allele-positive subsets. Repertoires with fewer than 30,000 or more than 120,000 public chains, plus five repertoires with anomalous nucleotide sharing, were excluded from co-occurrence clustering. TCRdb carries this immuneACCESS record with in-frame sequences only. Its versions omit some clonotypes, under half of them owing to an unresolved V gene in the studies checked, with the rest unexplained. V, J and clone size reflect that table, while D and trimming were determined from the DNA. The sample profile shows 150,000 to 200,000 clones; 72% of them were found once. The ten biggest clones cover roughly 2.5% of the sample.

This clonotype originated in a human donor in good health. Sequences were obtained from PBMCs.

Here is the DNA: TGTGCCAGCAGCTTGCTAGCGGGGTACACAGATACGCAGTATTTT. The encoded protein is CASSLLAGYTDTQYF. The rearrangement joined TRBV5-4 to TRBJ2-3, with TRBD2 identical over 9 junction bases. The CDR3 spans 15 residues, from the cysteine through the phenylalanine. Here the CDR3 DNA is all that survives: 45 bases in frame from base 1. CDR1 and CDR2, looked up from the germline V gene (reference sequence), are SGHNT and YYREEE. Germline trimming: 1 base from V, 2 bases from J; junction bases outside gene matches: 2.